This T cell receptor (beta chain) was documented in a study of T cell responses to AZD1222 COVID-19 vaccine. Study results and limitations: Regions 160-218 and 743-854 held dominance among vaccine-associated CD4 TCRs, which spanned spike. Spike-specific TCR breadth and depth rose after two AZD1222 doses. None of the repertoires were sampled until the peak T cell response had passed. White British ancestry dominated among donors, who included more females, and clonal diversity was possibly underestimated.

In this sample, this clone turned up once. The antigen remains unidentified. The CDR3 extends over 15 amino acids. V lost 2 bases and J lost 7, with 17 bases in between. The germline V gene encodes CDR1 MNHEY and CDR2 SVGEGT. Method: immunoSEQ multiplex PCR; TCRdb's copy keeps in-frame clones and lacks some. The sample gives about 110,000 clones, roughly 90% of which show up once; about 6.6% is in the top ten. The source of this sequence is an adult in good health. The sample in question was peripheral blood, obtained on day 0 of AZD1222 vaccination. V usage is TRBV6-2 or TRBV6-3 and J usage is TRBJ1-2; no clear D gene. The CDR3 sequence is CASSYGGGRSVGYTF. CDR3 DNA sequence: TGTGCCAGCAGTTACGGCGGAGGGCGTTCGGTTGGCTACACCTTC.